The 32 T cell receptor beta chains reported below all come from one sample, sequenced in a study of early stage breast cancer tumors. The protocol was immunoSEQ multiplex PCR, while the TCRdb copy is restricted to in-frame clones and leaves out a portion. The sample has 45,000 to 50,000 clones, 75% to 85% seen once. The source material was blood. The receptors were gathered from a person between 45 and 65 years old with breast cancer.

The rearrangement joins TRBV7-9 to TRBJ2-5; no clear D gene. Trimming stripped 5 bases from V and 9 bases from J, with 13 bases between. Germline V lookup: CDR1 SEHNR, CDR2 FQNEAQ (reference sequence). CDR3 length equals 12 residues. The CDR3, as DNA: TGTGCCAGCAGCCGTGAGACCCCTTCCCAGTACTTC. It yields the protein CASSRETPSQYF.

This chain links TRBV5-1 with TRBJ1-1; no definite D call. CDR3 length: 16 amino acids. V gave up 0 bases and J gave up 13 bases, with 25 bases separating them. CDR1 is SGHRS, CDR2 YFSETQ, per germline. Here the CDR3 reads CASSLGRLPSRRESFF. The CDR3 coding sequence is TGCGCCAGCAGCTTGGGGCGTTTACCGAGCCGGCGTGAGAGTTTCTTT.

The chain uses TRBV15 and TRBJ2-1; D perhaps matches TRBD2 (6 bases). V shed 0 bases and J shed 1 base, with 10 bases lying between them. CDR1 is LNHNV, CDR2 YYDKDF, per germline (reference sequence). The CDR3 has 16 amino acids. CDR3 DNA sequence: TGTGCCACCAGCAGAGATGCTAGCGAATCCTACAATGAGCAGTTCTTC. Its translation: CATSRDASESYNEQFF.

The chain joins TRBV6-4 to TRBJ2-3; D might be TRBD1 (5 bases). CDR1 is MRHNA, CDR2 SNTAGT, per germline. The CDR3 runs to 14 residues. V was clipped by 2 bases and J by 4 bases, with 10 bases between them. The CDR3 region has the DNA TGTGCCAGCAGTGACGGGGCAGGGCCAGATACGCAGTATTTT. This sequence encodes CASSDGAGPDTQYF.

The chain combines TRBV11-2 with TRBJ2-5, with D perhaps TRBD2 (5 bases). V gave up 5 bases and J gave up 2 bases, with 9 bases separating them. Germline values: CDR1 SGHAT, CDR2 FQNNGV. The CDR3 spans 13 residues. DNA for the CDR3: TGTGCCAGCAGCCGGACTCCACAAGAGACCCAGTACTTC. It is translated as CASSRTPQETQYF.

This chain links TRBV5-4 with TRBJ2-5; 9 positions match TRBD1. Germline CDR1 reads SGHNT; CDR2 reads YYREEE (reference sequence). The CDR3 is 14 residues long. The V segment lost 4 bases and the J segment 4 bases; nucleotides outside the gene matches: 5. In DNA form, the CDR3 reads TGTGCCAGCAGCGTAGGACAGGGGCGAGAGACCCAGTACTTC. Translating gives CASSVGQGRETQYF.

This clone was detected once. The chain recombines TRBV6-5 with TRBJ1-1; 8 positions agree with TRBD1. This CDR3 spans 14 amino acids. Germline values: CDR1 MNHEY, CDR2 SVGAGI. V dropped 4 bases and J dropped 3; count of bases not matched to a gene: 4. The CDR3 DNA is TGTGCCAGCAGTTCTTCAGGGGGCGACACTGAAGCTTTCTTT. It specifies CASSSSGGDTEAFF.

The gene calls are TRBV5-1 and TRBJ2-2; D is uncertain. Trimming stripped 2 bases from V and 0 bases from J, with 11 bases between. There are 16 residues in the CDR3. CDR1 and CDR2 from the germline V gene are SGHRS and YFSETQ. The CDR3 DNA reads as TGCGCCAGCAGCTTCACTTCAGACGCGAACACCGGGGAGCTGTTTTTT. The encoded protein is CASSFTSDANTGELFF.

The rearrangement joins TRBV28 to TRBJ2-7; no clear D gene. Germline V gene data show CDR1 as MDHEN and CDR2 as SYDVKM. This CDR3 spans 13 amino acids. V was cut by 6 bases and J by 3 bases, with 12 bases left in between. CDR3 DNA sequence: TGTGCCAGCAGCCTCGCCAGTGTCTACGAGCAGTACTTC. Translated, it gives CASSLASVYEQYF.

The rearrangement joins TRBV7-8 to TRBJ2-1; tentatively, D is TRBD1 (6 bases). V shed 0 bases and J shed 8 bases, with 17 bases lying between them. The CDR3 is 16 amino acids. Germline V gene lookup returns CDR1 SGHVS and CDR2 FQNEAQ. The CDR3 region has the DNA TGTGCCAGCAGCTTAGCTGGAGGACCTCCAGGGGATGAGCAGTTCTTC. Translating it yields CASSLAGGPPGDEQFF.

This clone was seen once. The chain links TRBV18 to TRBJ2-3, with a possible D match to TRBD1 (6 bases). The CDR3 is 14 amino acids. Trimming shortened V by 1 base and J by 1 base, and 6 bases separated the two germline ends. The germline CDR1 and CDR2 sequences are KGHSH and LQKENI. CDR3 amino acids: CASSPQGGTDTQYF. CDR3 nucleotide sequence: TGTGCCAGCTCACCACAGGGGGGCACAGATACGCAGTATTTT.

This clone appeared a single time. The rearrangement joins TRBV6-5 to TRBJ2-7; tentatively, D is TRBD2 (6 bases). Germline loops: CDR1 MNHEY, CDR2 SVGAGI. V lost 0 bases, J lost 3 bases, and 9 bases lay in between. The CDR3 contains 14 residues. Here the CDR3 DNA reads TGTGCCAGCAGTTACTCGGAGGGTTTCTACGAGCAGTACTTC. It encodes CASSYSEGFYEQYF.

CDR3 in amino acids: CSGRGPSTDTQYF. The CDR3 DNA sequence: TGCAGCGGGAGGGGGCCTAGCACAGATACGCAGTATTTT. The rearrangement joins TRBV29-1 to TRBJ2-3, with TRBD1 as a possible D gene (7 bases). Trimming left V 7 bases short and J 0 bases short, with 11 bases between. Germline CDR1 and CDR2: SQVTM and ANQGSEA. The CDR3 has 13 amino acids.

The V call is TRBV28, the J call TRBJ1-3; D not certain. Trimming shortened V by 5 bases and J by 8 bases, and 10 bases separated the two germline ends. CDR3 length: 12 amino acids. CDR1 is MDHEN and CDR2 is SYDVKM in the germline V gene. DNA of the CDR3: TGTGCCAGCAGTCCGGGAGGACACACCATATATTTT. Translation: CASSPGGHTIYF.

V gene TRBV28 combines with J gene TRBJ2-7; D gene uncertain. Germline V gives CDR1 MDHEN, CDR2 SYDVKM. The CDR3 contains 12 residues. V was cut by 3 bases and J by 6 bases, with 9 bases left in between. As DNA, the CDR3 is TGTGCCAGCAGTTTGCCTGTGAGCGAGCAGTACTTC. Translating it yields CASSLPVSEQYF.

The V gene is TRBV30, the J gene TRBJ2-7; possibly TRBD1 for D (6 bases). CDR3 length: 14 amino acids. The germline V and J ends were trimmed by 3 bases and 0 bases, with 12 bases remaining between them. The germline CDR1 and CDR2 sequences are GTSNPN and SVGIG (reference sequence). The CDR3 nucleotides read TGTGCCTGGAGGGACAGAAGATCCTCCTACGAGCAGTACTTC. Translated, it gives CAWRDRRSSYEQYF.

This chain joins TRBV30 and TRBJ1-5; D possibly corresponds to TRBD1 (6 bases). This CDR3 spans 17 amino acids. Trimming left V 2 bases short and J 1 base short, with 18 bases between. Germline CDR1 GTSNPN, CDR2 SVGIG (reference sequence). The CDR3 DNA is TGTGCCTGGAGTCTACAGGGAGGGACTGTGAGCAATCAGCCCCAGCATTTT. Residues: CAWSLQGGTVSNQPQHF. The full variable domain, completed using reference TRBV30 and TRBJ1-5, is SQTIHQWPATLVQPVGSPLSLECTVEGTSNPNLYWYRQAAGRGLQLLFYSVGIGQISSEVPQNLSASRPQDRQFILSSKKLLLSDSGFYLCAWSLQGGTVSNQPQHFGDGTRLSIL.

The rearrangement joins TRBV6-1 to TRBJ2-7; 8 bases are a match to TRBD2. The CDR3 spans 13 residues. The V gene's germline CDR1 is MNHNS and CDR2 SASEGT. Germline trimming cut 1 base from V and 6 bases from J; bases unmatched to any gene: 2. This chain's CDR3 is CASSEGRGVEQYF. CDR3 sequence (DNA): TGTGCCAGCAGTGAAGGGCGGGGGGTCGAGCAGTACTTC.

The chain has TRBV7-3 and TRBJ2-1; 7 nucleotides align to TRBD2. CDR1 and CDR2 from the germline V gene are SGHTA and FQGTGA. The CDR3 sequence is 16 residues long. The ends lost 0 bases at V and 4 bases at J; junction bases unmatched: 6. The CDR3 DNA follows: TGTGCCAGCAGCTTAACGCGCGGGACTAATTACAATGAGCAGTTCTTC. Translating it yields CASSLTRGTNYNEQFF.

This clone was counted only a few times. The gene calls are TRBV25-1 and TRBJ1-2; the match to TRBD1 covers 8 bases. J was trimmed by 7 bases and V by 5 bases; bases with no gene match: 12. This CDR3 is built from 15 residues. Germline-derived CDR1 and CDR2 are MGHDK and SYGVNS. The CDR3 sequence: CASSPGAGGISGYTF. CDR3 DNA: TGTGCCAGCAGTCCTGGGGCAGGGGGCATCTCTGGCTACACCTTC.

The genes are TRBV18 and TRBJ2-7, with a weak D call TRBD1 (5 bases). V was trimmed by 6 bases and J by 9 bases, leaving 21 bases between them. In germline, CDR1 is KGHSH, CDR2 LQKENI. The CDR3 sequence is 14 residues long. The CDR3 region is CASSPTPGKVWQYF. The CDR3 nucleotides read TGTGCCAGCTCCCCCACTCCAGGGAAAGTTTGGCAGTACTTC.

The rearrangement joins TRBV19 to TRBJ2-7, with 7 bases identical to TRBD2. The CDR3 has 16 residues. The V gene end was trimmed by 6 bases and the J gene end by 6 bases; junction bases not matched to a gene: 17. Germline lookup yields CDR1 LNHDA and CDR2 SQIVND (reference sequence). The CDR3: CASRNAASGRWGEQYF. CDR3 nucleotides: TGTGCCAGTAGGAATGCGGCTAGCGGACGTTGGGGCGAGCAGTACTTC.

The chain is built from TRBV9 and TRBJ2-7, with 9 bases that match TRBD2. Looked up from germline, CDR1 is SGDLS and CDR2 is YYNGEE. There are 14 residues in the CDR3. V dropped 3 bases and J dropped 9; count of bases not matched to a gene: 10. CDR3 in DNA: TGTGCCAGCAGCGAGGGGGGACTAGCCTTGAGGCAGTACTTC. Translated, it gives CASSEGGLALRQYF.

The rearrangement joins TRBV15 to TRBJ2-3, with a weak D call TRBD2 (6 bases). The length of the CDR3 is 14 residues. V lost 0 bases, J lost 4 bases, and 8 bases lay in between. In germline, CDR1 is LNHNV, CDR2 YYDKDF (reference sequence). CDR3 bases: TGTGCCACCAGCAGAGATTCGGGGGCAGATACGCAGTATTTT. Amino acids: CATSRDSGADTQYF.

V and J are TRBV7-2 and TRBJ2-1; perhaps TRBD2 as D (7 bases). CDR1 is SGHTA and CDR2 is FQGNSA in the germline V gene. CDR3 length: 16 amino acids. V was clipped by 5 bases and J by 3 bases, with 17 bases between them. The CDR3, as DNA: TGTGCCAGCAGCCCCCGTGGGGGGGGCTACTACAATGAGCAGTTCTTC. This codes for CASSPRGGGYYNEQFF.

The chain couples TRBV11-2 to TRBJ2-1, with 15 bases lining up with TRBD2. The CDR3 length is 18 residues. Germline loops: CDR1 SGHAT, CDR2 FQNNGV. The V and J ends lost 5 bases and 10 bases, in that order; junction bases with no gene match: 15. CDR3 DNA: TGTGCCAGCAGCCTAGGGACTAGCGGGGGGCGGAGCGCTATCGAGCAGTTCTTC. It is translated as CASSLGTSGGRSAIEQFF.

The genes are TRBV7-9 and TRBJ2-1; no reliable D call. V shed 5 bases and J shed 0 bases, with 11 bases lying between them. Germline values: CDR1 SEHNR, CDR2 FQNEAQ (reference sequence). This CDR3 is 15 amino acids long. The CDR3 region is CASSLRWNSYNEQFF. The CDR3 DNA is TGTGCCAGCAGCCTAAGATGGAACTCCTACAATGAGCAGTTCTTC.

For the CDR3, the DNA is TGTGCCAGTAGAAACTTAAAGGGGGATCGGGAGACCCAGTACTTC. Encoded protein: CASRNLKGDRETQYF. The rearrangement links TRBV19 to TRBJ2-5; D possibly corresponds to TRBD1 (6 bases). CDR1 and CDR2 from the germline V gene are LNHDA and SQIVND (reference sequence). CDR3 length: 15 residues. The V gene lost 6 bases and the J gene lost 5 bases, with 19 bases spanning the gap.

CDR3 DNA: TGTGCCAGCAGACAAGGAGAGCCTGGTAGCGGGTGGTACTTC. Its translation: CASRQGEPGSGWYF. V usage is TRBV6-5 and J usage is TRBJ2-7; 7 bases line up with TRBD2. The trim removed 6 bases at V and 12 bases at J, leaving 17 bases unmatched. The CDR3 has 14 residues. Per the germline V gene, CDR1 is MNHEY and CDR2 is SVGAGI.

This chain connects TRBV4-2 to TRBJ2-2; 9 bases are shared with TRBD2. The germline V gene encodes CDR1 LGHNA and CDR2 YNFKEQ. The CDR3 consists of 19 residues. Losses at the gene ends were 6 bases for V and 5 bases for J; bases not matched to a gene: 19. The DNA for the CDR3 is TGTGCCAGCAGTCCCGAACCCTTAGCGGGAGCCGGGGGAACCGGGGAGCTGTTTTTT. Encoded protein: CASSPEPLAGAGGTGELFF.

The chain joins TRBV19 to TRBJ2-7, with 13 bases aligning to TRBD2. This CDR3 has 18 amino acids. Trimming took 3 bases from V and 2 from J; bases not matched to a gene: 10. Germline V CDR1 and CDR2: LNHDA, SQIVND (reference sequence). The CDR3 sequence is CASSIGLAGVKGTYEQYF. For the CDR3, the DNA is TGTGCCAGTAGTATTGGACTAGCGGGAGTAAAAGGGACCTACGAGCAGTACTTC.

The V gene is TRBV2, the J gene TRBJ1-1; TRBD1 is a possible D gene (5 bases). The CDR3 loop spans 15 amino acids. CDR1 is SNHLY and CDR2 is FYNNEI in the germline V gene. V gave up 6 bases and J gave up 0 bases, with 14 bases separating them. The CDR3 DNA follows: TGTGCCAGCAGCTCTATGACAGTGTTGAACACTGAAGCTTTCTTT. Encoded protein: CASSSMTVLNTEAFF.